This T cell receptor (beta chain) appears in the sequencing data of a study of blood T cell repertoires in COVID-19. Turning to the study itself: Samples representing acute and convalescent COVID-19 were sourced from the United States, Italy and Spain. PBMCs, B-cell-depleted T cells, or T cells provided the cDNA or gDNA that made up the material.

Unmatched junction bases numbered 11, after V lost 0 bases and J lost 3 bases. The CDR3 consists of 18 residues. CDR1 is LNHDA, CDR2 SQIVND, per germline (reference sequence). Authors' processing steps: Reference gene primer amplification gave estimated nucleated cell counts. The assay was immunoSEQ multiplex PCR, and TCRdb's table has in-frame clones only and misses some. V, J and clone size were drawn from that table, and D and trimming were deduced from the DNA. Seen here are a few hundred thousand clones, about 86% observed once, and the top ten hold 2.1%. The chain employs TRBV19 and TRBJ2-1; TRBD1 matches 7 bases. Sequenced material: peripheral blood. The clonotype was recovered from a woman between 25 and 40 years old who had recovered from COVID-19. The CDR3 sequence is CASSIDRPGQSVYNEQFF. CDR3 bases: TGTGCCAGTAGTATAGATAGGCCGGGACAGAGTGTCTACAATGAGCAGTTCTTC.